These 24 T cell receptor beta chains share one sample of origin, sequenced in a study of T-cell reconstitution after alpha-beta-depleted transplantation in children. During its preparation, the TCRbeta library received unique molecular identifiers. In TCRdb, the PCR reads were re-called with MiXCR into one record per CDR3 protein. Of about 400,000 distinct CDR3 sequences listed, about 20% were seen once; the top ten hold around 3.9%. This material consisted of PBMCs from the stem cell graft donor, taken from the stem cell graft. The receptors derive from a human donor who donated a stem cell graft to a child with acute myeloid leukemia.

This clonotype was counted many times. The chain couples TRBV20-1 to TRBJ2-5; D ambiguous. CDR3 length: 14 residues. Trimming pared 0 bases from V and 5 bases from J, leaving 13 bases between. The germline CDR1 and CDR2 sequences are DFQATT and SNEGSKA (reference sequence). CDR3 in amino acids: CSARDSTVRETQYF. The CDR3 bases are TGCAGTGCTAGAGATTCAACAGTACGCGAGACCCAGTACTTC.

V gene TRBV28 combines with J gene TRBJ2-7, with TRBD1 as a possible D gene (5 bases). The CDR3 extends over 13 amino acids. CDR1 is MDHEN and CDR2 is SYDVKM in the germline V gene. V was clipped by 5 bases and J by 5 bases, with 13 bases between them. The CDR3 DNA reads TGTGCCAGCAGTCAACCAGGGATCCACGAGCAGTACTTC. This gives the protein CASSQPGIHEQYF.

The CDR3 DNA sequence: TGCAGTGCTAGAGCGGGAGTTAGCAAGACCCAGTACTTC. Protein: CSARAGVSKTQYF. The rearrangement uses TRBV20-1 and TRBJ2-5; possible D gene TRBD2, 6 bases. Germline V gives CDR1 DFQATT, CDR2 SNEGSKA (reference sequence). This CDR3 is built from 13 residues. Trimming removed 1 base from V and 6 bases from J, with 12 bases in between.

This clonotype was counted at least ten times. CDR3: CSARLVGNEQFF. Written as DNA, the CDR3 is TGCAGTGCTAGACTAGTAGGTAATGAGCAGTTCTTC. The chain recombines TRBV20-1 with TRBJ2-1; no clear D. Germline CDR1 is DFQATT and CDR2 is SNEGSKA (reference sequence). The V gene lost 2 bases and the J gene lost 7 bases, with 9 bases spanning the gap. This CDR3 region has 12 residues.

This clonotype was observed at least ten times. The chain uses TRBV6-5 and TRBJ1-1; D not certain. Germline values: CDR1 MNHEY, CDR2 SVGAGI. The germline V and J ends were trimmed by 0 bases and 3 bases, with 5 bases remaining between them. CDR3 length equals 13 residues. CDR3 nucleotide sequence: TGTGCCAGCAGTTACTCCAGTGACACTGAAGCTTTCTTT. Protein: CASSYSSDTEAFF.

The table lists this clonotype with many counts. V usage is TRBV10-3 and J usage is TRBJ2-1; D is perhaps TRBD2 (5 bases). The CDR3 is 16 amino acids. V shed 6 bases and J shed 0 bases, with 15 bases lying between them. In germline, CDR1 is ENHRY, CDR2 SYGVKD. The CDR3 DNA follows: TGTGCCATCAGCCCTCGGTTAGCGAGCTCCTACAATGAGCAGTTCTTC. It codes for CAISPRLASSYNEQFF.

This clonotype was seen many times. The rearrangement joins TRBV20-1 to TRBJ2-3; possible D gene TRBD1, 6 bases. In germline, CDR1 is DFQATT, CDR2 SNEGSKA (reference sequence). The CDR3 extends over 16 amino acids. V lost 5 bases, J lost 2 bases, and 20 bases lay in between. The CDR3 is CSADTTPRTVTDTQYF. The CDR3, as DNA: TGCAGTGCTGATACTACACCCCGGACAGTCACAGATACGCAGTATTTT.

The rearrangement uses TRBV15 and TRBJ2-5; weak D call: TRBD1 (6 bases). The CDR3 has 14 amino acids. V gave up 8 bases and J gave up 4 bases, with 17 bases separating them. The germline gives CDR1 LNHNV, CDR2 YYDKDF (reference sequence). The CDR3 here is CATRRTGKGETQYF. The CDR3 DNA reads TGTGCCACCCGACGAACAGGGAAAGGAGAGACCCAGTACTTC.

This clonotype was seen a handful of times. CDR3 DNA sequence: TGTGCCAGCAGTGGTGGACAGGGGAACTACGAGCAGTACTTC. Translated, it gives CASSGGQGNYEQYF. V gene TRBV27 combines with J gene TRBJ2-7; TRBD1 matches at 9 bases. This CDR3 spans 14 amino acids. Looked up from germline, CDR1 is MNHEY and CDR2 is SMNVEV (reference sequence). With V trimmed by 5 bases and J by 3 bases, 5 bases remained unmatched.

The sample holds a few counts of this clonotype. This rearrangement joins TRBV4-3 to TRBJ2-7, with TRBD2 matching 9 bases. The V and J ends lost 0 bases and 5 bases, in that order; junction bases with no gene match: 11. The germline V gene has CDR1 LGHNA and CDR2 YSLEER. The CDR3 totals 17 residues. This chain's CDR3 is CASSQELAGGLPDEQYF. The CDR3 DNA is TGCGCCAGCAGCCAAGAACTTGCGGGAGGGCTACCGGACGAGCAGTACTTC.

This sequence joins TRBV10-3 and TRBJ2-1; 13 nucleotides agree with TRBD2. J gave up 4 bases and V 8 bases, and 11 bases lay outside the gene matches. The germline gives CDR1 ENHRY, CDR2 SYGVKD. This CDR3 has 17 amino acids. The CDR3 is CAIAGTSGKGDYNEQFF. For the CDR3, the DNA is TGTGCCATCGCCGGGACTAGCGGGAAGGGAGATTACAATGAGCAGTTCTTC.

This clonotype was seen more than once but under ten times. DNA for the CDR3: TGTGCCAGCAGCGCATCGGGACACAACTACGAGCAGTACTTC. As protein: CASSASGHNYEQYF. The chain couples TRBV9 to TRBJ2-7; a weak D match, TRBD1 (6 bases). CDR3 length: 14 amino acids. CDR1 is SGDLS and CDR2 is YYNGEE in the germline V gene. The ends were cut back, 3 bases at V and 3 bases at J, with 13 bases in the middle.

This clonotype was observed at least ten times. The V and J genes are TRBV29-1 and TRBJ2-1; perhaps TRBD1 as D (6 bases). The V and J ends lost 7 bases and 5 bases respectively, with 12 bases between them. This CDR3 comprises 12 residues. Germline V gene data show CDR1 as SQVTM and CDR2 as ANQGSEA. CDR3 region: CSGVTGHNEQFF. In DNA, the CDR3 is TGCAGCGGAGTGACAGGTCACAATGAGCAGTTCTTC.

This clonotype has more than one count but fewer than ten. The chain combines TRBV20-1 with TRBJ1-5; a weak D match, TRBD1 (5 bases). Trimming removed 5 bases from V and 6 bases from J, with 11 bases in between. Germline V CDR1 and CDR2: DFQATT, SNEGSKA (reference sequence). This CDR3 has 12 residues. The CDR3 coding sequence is TGCAGTGCTCAGAAAGGGGTTCAGCCCCAGCATTTT. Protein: CSAQKGVQPQHF.

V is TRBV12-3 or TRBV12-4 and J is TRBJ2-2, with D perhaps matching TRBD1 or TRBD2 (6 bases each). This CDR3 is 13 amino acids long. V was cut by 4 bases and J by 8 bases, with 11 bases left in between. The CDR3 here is CASSSGGGGELFF. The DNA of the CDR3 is TGTGCCAGCAGTTCCGGGGGCGGGGGGGAGCTGTTTTTT.

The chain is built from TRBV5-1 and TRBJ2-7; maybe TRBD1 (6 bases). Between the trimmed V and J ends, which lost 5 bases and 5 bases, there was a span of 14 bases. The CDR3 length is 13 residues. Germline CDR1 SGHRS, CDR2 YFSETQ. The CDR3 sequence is CASSSQGYNEQYF. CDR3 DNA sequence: TGCGCCAGCAGTTCTCAGGGGTATAACGAGCAGTACTTC.

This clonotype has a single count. CDR3 region: CASSRDRRNEQFF. In DNA form, the CDR3 reads TGTGCCAGCAGTAGAGACAGGAGAAATGAGCAGTTCTTC. The chain couples TRBV12-3 or TRBV12-4 to TRBJ2-1; a weak D match, TRBD1 (6 bases). Trimming removed 5 bases from V and 7 bases from J, with 12 bases in between. CDR3 length: 13 amino acids.

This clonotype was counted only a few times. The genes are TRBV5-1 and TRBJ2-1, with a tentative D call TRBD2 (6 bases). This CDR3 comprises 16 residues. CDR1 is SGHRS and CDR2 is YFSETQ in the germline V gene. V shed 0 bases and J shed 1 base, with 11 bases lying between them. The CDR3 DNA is TGCGCCAGCAGCTTGGGGAGCGGGCCATCCTACAATGAGCAGTTCTTC. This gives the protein CASSLGSGPSYNEQFF.

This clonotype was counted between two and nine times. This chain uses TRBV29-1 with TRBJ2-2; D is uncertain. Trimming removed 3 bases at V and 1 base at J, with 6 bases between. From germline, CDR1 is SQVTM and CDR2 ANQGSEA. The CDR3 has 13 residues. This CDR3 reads CSVERQNTGELFF. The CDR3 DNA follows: TGCAGCGTTGAGCGTCAGAACACCGGGGAGCTGTTTTTT.

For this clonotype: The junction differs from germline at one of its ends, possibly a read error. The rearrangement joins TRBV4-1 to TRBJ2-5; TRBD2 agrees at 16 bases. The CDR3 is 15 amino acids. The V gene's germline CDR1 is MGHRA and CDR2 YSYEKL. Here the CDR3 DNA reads TGCGCCAGCAGCCAAGATCCGGGGACTAGCGGGAGGGCAAAGTTC. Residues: CASSQDPGTSGRAKF.

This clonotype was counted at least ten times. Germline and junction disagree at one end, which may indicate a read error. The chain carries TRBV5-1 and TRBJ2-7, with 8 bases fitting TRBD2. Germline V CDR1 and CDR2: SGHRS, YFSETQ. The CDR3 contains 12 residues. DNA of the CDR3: TGTGCCAGCAGCAGCGGGAGCTACGAGCAGTACTTC. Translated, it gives CASSSGSYEQYF.

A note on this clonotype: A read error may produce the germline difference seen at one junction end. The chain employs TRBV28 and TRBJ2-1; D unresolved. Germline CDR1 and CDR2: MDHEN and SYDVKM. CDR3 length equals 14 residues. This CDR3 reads CASSPRAYYHEQFF. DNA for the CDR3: TGTGCCAGCAGTCCCCGGGCCTACTACCATGAGCAGTTCTTC.

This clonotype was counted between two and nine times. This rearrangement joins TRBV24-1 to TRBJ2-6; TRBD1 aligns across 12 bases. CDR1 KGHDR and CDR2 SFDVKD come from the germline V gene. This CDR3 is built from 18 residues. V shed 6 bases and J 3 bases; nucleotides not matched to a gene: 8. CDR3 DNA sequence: TGTGCCACCAGTACGGGACAGGGGGCGGTGTTTGGGGCCAACGTCCTGACTTTC. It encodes CATSTGQGAVFGANVLTF.

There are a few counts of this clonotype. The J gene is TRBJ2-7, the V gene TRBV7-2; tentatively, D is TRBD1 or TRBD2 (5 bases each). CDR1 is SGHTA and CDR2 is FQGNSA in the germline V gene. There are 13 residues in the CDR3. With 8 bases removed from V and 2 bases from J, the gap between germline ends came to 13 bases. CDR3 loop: CASAGVGAYEQYF. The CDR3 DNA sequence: TGTGCCAGCGCGGGCGTGGGGGCCTACGAGCAGTACTTC.